This entry concerns a single T cell receptor (beta chain). Antigen: not known. TCRdb's copy holds only in-frame clones and misses some; the assay was immunoSEQ multiplex PCR. The top ten clones hold approximately 10% of a sample with around 200,000 clones, approximately 79% of them seen once. Germline assignment: CDR1 DFQATT and CDR2 SNEGSKA (reference sequence). The CDR3 covers 10 residues. V was clipped by 2 bases and J by 4 bases, with 2 bases between them. The sample belongs to a study of cytotoxic CD8 clonotypes in ibrutinib-treated CLL. Whole-study context: Patients: over 9 relapsed/refractory, approximately 15 treatment-naive, approximately 18 IGHV unmutated. Study-level results: Baseline clonality, higher than in age-matched healthy donors, tracked circulating CD8+ T-cell counts.

This clonotype was obtained from a human donor with chronic lymphocytic leukemia. The specimen comprised PBMCs, sampled after 12 months of ibrutinib treatment. This sequence joins TRBV20-1 and TRBJ1-2; no firm D call. The chain's CDR3 is CSARFYGYTF. The CDR3 DNA follows: TGCAGTGCTAGATTCTATGGCTACACCTTC.